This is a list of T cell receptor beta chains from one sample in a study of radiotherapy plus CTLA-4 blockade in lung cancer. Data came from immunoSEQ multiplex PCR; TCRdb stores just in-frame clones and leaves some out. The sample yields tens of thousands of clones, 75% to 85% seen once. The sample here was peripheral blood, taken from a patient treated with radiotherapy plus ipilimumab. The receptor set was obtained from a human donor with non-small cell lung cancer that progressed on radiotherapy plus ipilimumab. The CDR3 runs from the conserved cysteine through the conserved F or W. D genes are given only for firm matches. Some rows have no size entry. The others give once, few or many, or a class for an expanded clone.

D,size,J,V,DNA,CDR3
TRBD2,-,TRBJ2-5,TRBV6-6,TGTGCCAGCTACGGGGGGGCCGGTAAGACCCAGTACTTC,CASYGGAGKTQYF
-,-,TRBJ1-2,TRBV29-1,TGCAGCGTGACTGGAGGGGACTATGGCTACACCTTC,CSVTGGDYGYTF
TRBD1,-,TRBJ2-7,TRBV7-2,TGTGCCAGCAGCCGGGGACAGACAACCTACGAGCAGTACTTC,CASSRGQTTYEQYF
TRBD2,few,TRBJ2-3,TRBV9,TGTGCCAGCAGGGGAGGGGGACTAGCGGGGGGGGCAGATACGCAGTATTTT,CASRGGGLAGGADTQYF
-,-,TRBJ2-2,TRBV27,TGTGCCAGCAGTTCCTACACTAGGAGAAACACCGGGGAGCTGTTTTTT,CASSSYTRRNTGELFF
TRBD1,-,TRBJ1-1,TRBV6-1,TGTGCCAGCCTACGGGGACAGGGGGGCACTGAAGCTTTCTTT,CASLRGQGGTEAFF
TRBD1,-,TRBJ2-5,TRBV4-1,TGCGCCAGCAGCCTCTACCCGCCGGGACAGAACCAAGAGACCCAGTACTTC,CASSLYPPGQNQETQYF
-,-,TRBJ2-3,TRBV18,TGTGCCAGCTCGAGAAGCGGAGATACGCAGTATTTT,CASSRSGDTQYF
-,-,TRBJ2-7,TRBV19,TGTGCCAGTAGTGACCCTTCGGGGGAGAGTAGGGAGCAGTACTTC,CASSDPSGESREQYF
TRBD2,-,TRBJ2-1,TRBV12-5,TGTGCTAGTGGTCAACAACTTCAGCGGGGGGGCCACAATGAGCAGTTCTTC,CASGQQLQRGGHNEQFF
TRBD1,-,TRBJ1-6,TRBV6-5,TGTGCCAGCAGGATGACAGGGGGGAATTCACCCCTCCACTTT,CASRMTGGNSPLHF
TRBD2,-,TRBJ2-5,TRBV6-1,TGTGCCAGCAGTGAACGGGGTGGGGCGCGGGGGTACCAAGAGACCCAGTACTTC,CASSERGGARGYQETQYF
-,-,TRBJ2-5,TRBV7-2,TGTGCCAGCAGCTTAGGGGACTTAACCCAGTACTTC,CASSLGDLTQYF
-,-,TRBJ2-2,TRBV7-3,TGTGCCAGCAGCTTAATGCGGGGTTCGAACACCGGGGAGCTGTTTTTT,CASSLMRGSNTGELFF
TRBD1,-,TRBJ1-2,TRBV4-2,TGTGCCAGCAGCCAAGATGTTTTTTTTCCGGGACAGGCGATTGGCTACACCTTC,CASSQDVFFPGQAIGYTF
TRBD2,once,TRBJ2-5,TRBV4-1,TGCGCCAGCAGCCAAGCGCGGGGACTAGCGGTCAGACAGACCCAGTACTTC,CASSQARGLAVRQTQYF
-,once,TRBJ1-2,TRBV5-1,TGCGCCAGCAGCTTAATTACAGGGATAGACTATGGCTACACCTTC,CASSLITGIDYGYTF
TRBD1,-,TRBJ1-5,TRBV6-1,TGTGCCAGCAGTGAAGCCCCGACAGGGTCAAATAATCAGCCCCAGCATTTT,CASSEAPTGSNNQPQHF
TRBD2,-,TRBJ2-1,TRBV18,TGTGCCAGCTCACCACCGCCTAGCGGGGACAATGAGCAGTTCTTC,CASSPPPSGDNEQFF
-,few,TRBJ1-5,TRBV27,TGTGCCAGCAGAGCGGGGATTTTGAGCAATCAGCCCCAGCATTTT,CASRAGILSNQPQHF
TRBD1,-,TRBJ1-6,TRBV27,TGTGCCAGCAGTTACCGACAGGGGGGATCCTATAATTCACCCCTCCACTTT,CASSYRQGGSYNSPLHF
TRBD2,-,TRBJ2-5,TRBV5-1,TGCGCCAGCAGCCCCACCGTGGTAGCGGGGGGACGGGAGACCCAGTACTTC,CASSPTVVAGGRETQYF
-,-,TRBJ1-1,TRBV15,TGTGCCACCAGCCGTTTGGGCGCTGAAGCTTTCTTT,CATSRLGAEAFF
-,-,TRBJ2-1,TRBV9,TGTGCCAGCAGCGTGGGCGGGCCCCTGAAGGGAAATGAGCAGTTCTTC,CASSVGGPLKGNEQFF
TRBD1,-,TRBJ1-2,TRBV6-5,TGTGCCAGCAGTTACGGGCAGGGGGCCGGCTATGGCTACACCTTC,CASSYGQGAGYGYTF
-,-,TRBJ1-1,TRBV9,TGTGCCAGCAGCGTTTCCTCAGGGGTCACTGAAGCTTTCTTT,CASSVSSGVTEAFF
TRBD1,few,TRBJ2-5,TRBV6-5,TGTGCCAGCAGCACAGGGGGCGGCAAACCCACCCAGTACTTC,CASSTGGGKPTQYF
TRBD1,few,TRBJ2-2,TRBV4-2,TGTGCCAGCAGCCAACCCCGGGACAGGGAGAACACCGGGGAGCTGTTTTTT,CASSQPRDRENTGELFF
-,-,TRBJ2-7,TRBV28,TGTGCCAGCAGTTCCGGACAGAATACCTACGAGCAGTACTTC,CASSSGQNTYEQYF
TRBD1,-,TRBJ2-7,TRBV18,TGTGCCAGCTCACTGGGACAGGGAACCTACGAGCAGTACTTC,CASSLGQGTYEQYF
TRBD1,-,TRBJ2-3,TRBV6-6,TGTGCCAGCAGCGGGGACAGGGGGCATTTGCAGTATTTT,CASSGDRGHLQYF
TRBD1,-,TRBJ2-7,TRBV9,TGTGCCAGCAGCTCCCGACAGGGCGGGTACGAGCAGTACTTC,CASSSRQGGYEQYF
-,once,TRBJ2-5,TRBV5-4,TGTGCCAGCAGCCCTGGACTAAAGAAACTCCAAGAGACCCAGTACTTC,CASSPGLKKLQETQYF
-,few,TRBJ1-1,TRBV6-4,TGTGCCAGCAGTGCGTGGGTCGGGGTCACCGAAGCTTTCTTT,CASSAWVGVTEAFF
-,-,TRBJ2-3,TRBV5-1,TGCGCCAGCAGCTTAGCGGAGAGCACAGATACGCAGTATTTT,CASSLAESTDTQYF
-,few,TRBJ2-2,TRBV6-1,TGTGCCAGTAGACAGCTCGGGGAGCTGTTTTTT,CASRQLGELFF
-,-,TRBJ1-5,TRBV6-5,TGTGCCAGCTCCTTTAAAAATCAGCCCCAGCATTTT,CASSFKNQPQHF
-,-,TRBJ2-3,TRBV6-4,TGTGCCAGCAGTGACGACGGGTATACGCAGTATTTT,CASSDDGYTQYF
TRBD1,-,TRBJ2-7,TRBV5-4,TGTGCCAGCAGTTTGACAGGGGCCTCGCGGTACGAGCAGTACTTC,CASSLTGASRYEQYF
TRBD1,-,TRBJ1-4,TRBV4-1,TGCGCCAGCAGCCAGGGACAGGGGTTTGGTAATGAAAAACTGTTTTTT,CASSQGQGFGNEKLFF